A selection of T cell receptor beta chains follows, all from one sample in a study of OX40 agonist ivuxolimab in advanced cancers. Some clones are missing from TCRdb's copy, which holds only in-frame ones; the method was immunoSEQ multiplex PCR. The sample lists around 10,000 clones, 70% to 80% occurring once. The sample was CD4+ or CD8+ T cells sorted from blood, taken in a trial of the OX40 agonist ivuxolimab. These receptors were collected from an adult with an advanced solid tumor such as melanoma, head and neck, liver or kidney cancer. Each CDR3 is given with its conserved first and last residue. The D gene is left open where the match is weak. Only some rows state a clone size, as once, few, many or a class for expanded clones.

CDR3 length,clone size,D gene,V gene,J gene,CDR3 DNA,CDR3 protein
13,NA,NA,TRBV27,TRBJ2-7,TGTGCCAGCAGTTTCACACAGGAACTAATCCTGTACTTC,CASSFTQELILYF
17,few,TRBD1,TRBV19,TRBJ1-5,TGTGCCAGTAGTATAGGACAGGGGGTCCATAGCAATCAGCCCCAGCATTTT,CASSIGQGVHSNQPQHF
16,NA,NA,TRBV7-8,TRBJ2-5,TGTGCCAGCAGCCTCGGCGGAGGGGGGCCAGGGGAGACCCAGTACTTC,CASSLGGGGPGETQYF
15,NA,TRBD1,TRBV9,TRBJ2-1,TGTGCCAGCAGCGGAACAGGGGAAGTCTACAATGAGCAGTTCTTC,CASSGTGEVYNEQFF
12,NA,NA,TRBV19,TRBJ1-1,TGTGCCAGTAGGGATTGGAACACTGAAGCTTTCTTT,CASRDWNTEAFF
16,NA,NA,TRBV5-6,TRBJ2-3,TGTGCCAGCAGCTTATCTCGGGTGAGGAGCACAGATACGCAGTATTTT,CASSLSRVRSTDTQYF
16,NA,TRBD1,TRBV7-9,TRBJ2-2,TGTGCCAGCAGCCCAGGACAGGGGAGGAACACCGGGGAGCTGTTTTTT,CASSPGQGRNTGELFF
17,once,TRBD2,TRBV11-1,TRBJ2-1,TGTGCCAGCAGCCAACCCGGACTAGCGGGGGCCAACAATGAGCAGTTCTTC,CASSQPGLAGANNEQFF
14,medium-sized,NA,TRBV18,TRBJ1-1,TGTGCCAGCTCTACCCCCGGGACAAACGGTAGGGCTTTCTTT,CASSTPGTNGRAFF
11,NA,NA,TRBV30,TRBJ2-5,TGTGCCTGGACCTACCAAGAGACCCAGTACTTC,CAWTYQETQYF
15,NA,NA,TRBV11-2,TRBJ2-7,TGTGCCAGCAGCTTAGGGGTGGCAGGGGTTGGCGAGCAGTACTTC,CASSLGVAGVGEQYF
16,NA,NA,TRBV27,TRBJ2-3,TGTGCCAGCAGTTTATCGCCCGCGGGGGCTGGAGATACGCAGTATTTT,CASSLSPAGAGDTQYF
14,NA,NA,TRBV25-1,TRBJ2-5,TGTGCCAGCAGTGACCCCCGCGGGCTGGAGACCCAGTACTTC,CASSDPRGLETQYF
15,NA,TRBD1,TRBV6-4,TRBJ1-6,TGTGCCAGCGCCCCCGAGACAGGGAATAGTTCACCCCTCCACTTT,CASAPETGNSSPLHF
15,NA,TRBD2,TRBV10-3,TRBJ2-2,TGTGCCACCGGAGCGGGGGGGCGGGGCACCGGGGAGCTGTTTTTT,CATGAGGRGTGELFF
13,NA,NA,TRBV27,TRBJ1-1,TGTGCCAGCAGCTTCGGGGAGAACACTGAAGCTTTCTTT,CASSFGENTEAFF
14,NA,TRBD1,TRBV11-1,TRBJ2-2,TGTGCCAGCGGTAGACAGGGGGGCACCGGGGAGCTGTTTTTT,CASGRQGGTGELFF
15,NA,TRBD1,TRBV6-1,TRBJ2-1,TGTGCCAGCAGTAAACAGGGGGCCAATTCAAATGAGCAGTTCTTC,CASSKQGANSNEQFF
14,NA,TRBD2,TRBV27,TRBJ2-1,TGTGCCAGCAGAGGACTAGCGGACAACAATGAGCAGTTCTTC,CASRGLADNNEQFF
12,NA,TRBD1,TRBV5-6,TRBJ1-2,TGTGCCAGCAGCTTGGGAGGGGGCGGCTACACCTTC,CASSLGGGGYTF
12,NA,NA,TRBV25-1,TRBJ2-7,TGTGCCTCGGCAGGGATGTCCTACGAGCAGTACTTC,CASAGMSYEQYF
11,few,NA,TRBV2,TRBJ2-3,TGTGCCAGCAGTGGGACGTATACGCAGTATTTT,CASSGTYTQYF
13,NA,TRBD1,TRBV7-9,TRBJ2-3,TGTGCCAGCAGCCTCAACAGGGGAGATACGCAGTATTTT,CASSLNRGDTQYF
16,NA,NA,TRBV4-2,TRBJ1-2,TGTGCCAGCAGCCAAGAATCCACAGCTGGACTTTATGGCTACACCTTC,CASSQESTAGLYGYTF
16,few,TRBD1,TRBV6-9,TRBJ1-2,TGTGCCAGCAGTCCCGTCAGTGGGACAGGCCACTATGGCTACACCTTC,CASSPVSGTGHYGYTF
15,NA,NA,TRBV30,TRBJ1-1,TGTGCCTGGAGTGAGGAGAGTACCCTGAACACTGAAGCTTTCTTT,CAWSEESTLNTEAFF
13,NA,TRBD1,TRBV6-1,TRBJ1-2,TGTGCCAGCAGTGAATGGACAGGGGATGGCTACACCTTC,CASSEWTGDGYTF
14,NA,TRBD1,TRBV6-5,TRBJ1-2,TGTGCCAGCAGTGCCGGGACAGGGCCGTATGGCTACACCTTC,CASSAGTGPYGYTF
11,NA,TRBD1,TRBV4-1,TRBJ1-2,TGCGCCAGCAGCCAAGGACAGGGATCCACCTTC,CASSQGQGSTF
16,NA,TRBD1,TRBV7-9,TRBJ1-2,TGTGCCAGCAGCCCCCGGGACAGAACGACAAGCTATGGCTACACCTTC,CASSPRDRTTSYGYTF
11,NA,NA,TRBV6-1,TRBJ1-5,TGTGCCAGCGGCGGCAATCAGCCCCAGCATTTT,CASGGNQPQHF
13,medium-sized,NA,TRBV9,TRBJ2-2,TGTGCCAGCGGGGGTCCTAACACCGGGGAGCTTTTTTTT,CASGGPNTGELFF
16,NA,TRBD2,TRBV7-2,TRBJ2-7,TGTGCCAGCAGCCCTCGACTAGCGGGAGTGGAATACGAGCAGTACTTC,CASSPRLAGVEYEQYF
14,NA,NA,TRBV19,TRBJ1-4,TGTGCCAGTACCCCGGGAGGGAATGGGGAAAAACTGTTTTTT,CASTPGGNGEKLFF
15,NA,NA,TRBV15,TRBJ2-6,TGTGCCACCAGCCGGGTGAAGACTGGGGCCAACGTCCTGACTTTC,CATSRVKTGANVLTF
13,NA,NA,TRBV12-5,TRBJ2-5,TGTGCTAGTGGTTTAGGCTCCTTAGAGACCCAGTACTTC,CASGLGSLETQYF
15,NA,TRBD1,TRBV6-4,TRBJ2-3,TGTGCCAGCAGCCCCCGGGACAGTAACCCAGATACGCAGTATTTT,CASSPRDSNPDTQYF
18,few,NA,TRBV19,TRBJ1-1,TGTGCCAGTAGTATAGATCTGGGAGATGCATCTTGGGACACTGAAGCTTTCTTT,CASSIDLGDASWDTEAFF
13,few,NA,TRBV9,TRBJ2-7,TGTGCCAGCAGCGTAGAGGGTTCCTACGAGCAGTACTTC,CASSVEGSYEQYF
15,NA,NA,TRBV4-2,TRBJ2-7,TGTGCCAGCAGCCAAGAGGGGGCCAGCTCCTACGAGCAGTACTTC,CASSQEGASSYEQYF
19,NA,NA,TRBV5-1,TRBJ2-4,TGCGCCAGCAGCTTGGACAACACTTCAGCGAACCTAGCCAAAAACATTCAGTACTTC,CASSLDNTSANLAKNIQYF
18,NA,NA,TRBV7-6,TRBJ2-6,TGTGCCAGCAGCTTAGGGACGTGGGACGGAGCTGGGGCCAACGTCCTGACTTTC,CASSLGTWDGAGANVLTF
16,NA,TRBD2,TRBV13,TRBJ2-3,TGTGCCAGCAGCTCCAGGACTAGCGGGGGCACAGATACGCAGTATTTT,CASSSRTSGGTDTQYF
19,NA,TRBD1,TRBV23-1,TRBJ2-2,TGCGCCAGCAGTCAAGAATATTGGGACAGGGGGTTAGGCACCGGGGAGCTGTTTTTT,CASSQEYWDRGLGTGELFF
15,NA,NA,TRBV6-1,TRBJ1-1,TGTGCCAGCAGTGATAAGGGAACAGAGGAGCCTGAAGCTTTCTTT,CASSDKGTEEPEAFF
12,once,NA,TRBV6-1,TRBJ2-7,TGTGCCAGCAGTGACGCAGGGAATGAGCAGTACTTC,CASSDAGNEQYF
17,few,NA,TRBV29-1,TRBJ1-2,TGCAGCGTTGAATTTGGGGGAGGGGCTCCGGAGGTCTATGGCTACACCTTC,CSVEFGGGAPEVYGYTF
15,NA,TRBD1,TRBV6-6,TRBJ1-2,TGTGCCAGCAGCCTACTACAGGGGGCGCCTCGTGGCTACACCTTC,CASSLLQGAPRGYTF
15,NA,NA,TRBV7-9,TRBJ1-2,TGTGCCAGCAGCTTAGCAAGACAAGAAAGATATGGCTACACCTTC,CASSLARQERYGYTF
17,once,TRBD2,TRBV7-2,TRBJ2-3,TGTGCCAGCAGCTTACCTAGCGGGAGGGTAAGCACAGATACGCAGTATTTT,CASSLPSGRVSTDTQYF
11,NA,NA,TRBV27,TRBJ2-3,TGTGCCAGCAGTCACACAGATACGCAGTATTTT,CASSHTDTQYF
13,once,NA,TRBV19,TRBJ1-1,TGTGCCAGTAGGCTAGGGGGGAACACTGAAGCTTTCTTT,CASRLGGNTEAFF
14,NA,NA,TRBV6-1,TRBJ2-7,TGTGCCAGCAGTGAATCGATCTACGCAACAGAGCAGTACTTC,CASSESIYATEQYF
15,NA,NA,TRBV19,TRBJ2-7,TGTGCCAGTAGCGGGGGACGACAGGGAAACTACGAGCAGTACTTC,CASSGGRQGNYEQYF
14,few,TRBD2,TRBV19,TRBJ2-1,TGTGCCAGTAGTCCTTTAGCGGGGGGCAATGAGCAGTTCTTC,CASSPLAGGNEQFF
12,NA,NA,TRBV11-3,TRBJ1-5,TGTGCCAGCAGCTTGGGTGATCAGCCCCAGCATTTT,CASSLGDQPQHF
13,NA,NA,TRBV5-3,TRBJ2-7,TGTGCCAGCAGCTACGCCAGCTCCTACGAGCAGTACTTC,CASSYASSYEQYF
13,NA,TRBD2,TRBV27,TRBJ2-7,TGTGCCAGCAGTTTCGGGGGGGGCTACGAGCAGTACTTC,CASSFGGGYEQYF
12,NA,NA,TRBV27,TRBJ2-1,TGTGCCAGCAGCCAAGGGTTGGATGAGCAGTTCTTC,CASSQGLDEQFF
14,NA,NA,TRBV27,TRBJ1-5,TGTGCCAGCAGTTTAGCCGGGGCGGGGCAGCCCCAGCATTTT,CASSLAGAGQPQHF